What follows are 6 T cell receptor beta chains derived from one specimen sequenced in a study of spatial heterogeneity in lung cancer. Time point noted: sample taken at primary tumor resection. TCRdb recomputed calls from the 5' RACE reads with MiXCR, one row per CDR3 protein. The profile shows 60,000 to 75,000 distinct CDR3 sequences, approximately 6% of them singletons. The specimen was PBMCs, collected at surgery. The receptors were gathered from a female donor with early-stage non-small cell lung cancer.

This clonotype was counted between two and nine times. The rearrangement links TRBV20-1 to TRBJ1-5, with 11 bases matching TRBD1. With V trimmed by 5 bases and J by 0 bases, 12 bases remained unmatched. Germline assignment: CDR1 DFQATT and CDR2 SNEGSKA (reference sequence). This CDR3 comprises 18 residues. CDR3 nucleotides: TGCAGTGCTTCCCAGGGACAGGGGGGGAAATATAGCAATCAGCCCCAGCATTTT. Translating gives CSASQGQGGKYSNQPQHF.

This clonotype was seen at least ten times. The genes are TRBV3-1 and TRBJ2-2; D remains unclear. V dropped 3 bases and J dropped 3 bases, with 11 bases sitting between them. The CDR3 is 15 residues long. Germline loops: CDR1 LGHDT, CDR2 YNNKEL (reference sequence). CDR3 bases: TGTGCCAGCAGCCAGTTGGCCGCGGACACCGGGGAGCTGTTTTTT. It specifies CASSQLAADTGELFF. Drawing the rest from reference TRBV3-1 and TRBJ2-2, the complete variable domain is DTAVSQTPKYLVTQMGNDKSIKCEQNLGHDTMYWYKQDSKKFLKIMFSYNNKELIINETVPNRFSPKSPDKAHLNLHINSLELGDSAVYFCASSQLAADTGELFFGEGSRLTVL.

This clonotype was counted at least ten times. The chain joins TRBV29-1 to TRBJ2-7; D is possibly TRBD2 (6 bases). Per germline, CDR1 SQVTM and CDR2 ANQGSEA. The CDR3 spans 9 residues. CDR3 sequence reads: CSVERGRSV. In DNA, the CDR3 is TGCAGCGTTGAGCGGGGTCGGTCCGTC.

The rearrangement uses TRBV2 and TRBJ2-7; no firm D call. V lost 3 bases to trimming and J lost 3 bases, with 3 bases between them. The CDR3 is made up of 11 amino acids. CDR1 SNHLY and CDR2 FYNNEI come from the germline V gene. CDR3 DNA sequence: TGTGCCAGCAGTGACTACTACGAGCAGTACTTC. The encoded protein is CASSDYYEQYF.

This clonotype was recorded a few times. This sequence joins TRBV29-1 and TRBJ2-3; TRBD2 matches 10 bases. The CDR3 is 15 amino acids. Germline V CDR1 and CDR2: SQVTM, ANQGSEA. J was trimmed by 2 bases and V by 5 bases; bases with no gene match: 7. The CDR3 protein is CSVRPSGSATDTQYF. Written as DNA, the CDR3 is TGCAGCGTTCGACCTAGCGGGAGCGCCACAGATACGCAGTATTTT.

The chain recombines TRBV6-1 with TRBJ2-7, with TRBD2 matching over 13 bases. The germline gives CDR1 MNHNS, CDR2 SASEGT. V was pared by 6 bases and J by 4 bases, with 12 bases of the junction left unmatched. The CDR3 contains 17 residues. The CDR3 loop reads CASSPGTSGAHGYEQYF. The CDR3 DNA reads TGTGCCAGCAGCCCAGGGACTAGCGGGGCCCATGGTTACGAGCAGTACTTC.